This T cell receptor beta chain is from a study of T-cell memory formation after mild COVID-19. This clonotype has ten or more counts. Its antigen is currently unknown. Study-wide results and caveats: CM and EM subsets held most contracting CD4+ clones; EMRA held CD8+ ones.

The V end lost 4 bases, the J end lost 3 bases, and 16 bases lay between the germline ends. CDR3 size: 15 residues. CDR1 SGHDT and CDR2 YYEEEE come from the germline V gene. TCRdb passed the 5' RACE reads through MiXCR, listing each CDR3 protein once. Of some 320,000 distinct CDR3 sequences in the sample, more than 15% were seen once. This TCR came from a man aged 18-30 years who had mild COVID-19 (a few samples of this study predate the infection). Cell type and time point are not known. V usage is TRBV5-6 and J usage is TRBJ1-1; D unclear. The sample taken for sequencing was PBMCs or a T cell subset sorted from them (not recorded which). CDR3 in DNA: TGTGCCAGCAGCCCACGTTTTGCTATGGACACTGAAGCTTTCTTT. It translates to CASSPRFAMDTEAFF.